The 15 T cell receptor beta chains listed next were all sequenced from one sample in a study of technical replicates of blood from several donors (dated by TCRdb to 2015 to 2018). The library was produced with the immunoSEQ multiplex PCR assay. Entries here come from immuneACCESS through TCRdb and include only in-frame sequences with V and J called. Some clones fail to appear in such tables; in the studies checked, an unresolved V gene covers under half of the shortfall, and the cause of the remainder is unknown. The sample yields 65,000 to 95,000 clones; 95% to 98% were counted once. The ten most abundant clones make up over 0.13% of the sample. Sequencing was done on a sample of T cells isolated from PBMCs. These receptors came from a human donor in good health.

The chain recombines TRBV7-3 with TRBJ1-2, with D unclear. The germline V gene has CDR1 SGHTA and CDR2 FQGTGA. Deletions cut 3 bases from V and 5 bases from J, with 7 bases between. The CDR3 spans 12 residues. For the CDR3, the DNA is TGTGCCAGCAGCTTCGAGGGATATGGCTACACCTTC. It translates to CASSFEGYGYTF.

This clone was detected once. The V and J genes are TRBV27 and TRBJ1-1; 7 nucleotides match TRBD1. CDR3 size: 13 residues. V shed 8 bases, J shed 2 bases, and the junction held 5 bases outside the gene matches. The germline CDR1 and CDR2 sequences are MNHEY and SMNVEV (reference sequence). CDR3 residues: CASSRQGNTEAFF. The CDR3 region has the DNA TGTGCCAGCTCGCGACAGGGAAACACTGAAGCTTTCTTT.

The chain carries TRBV10-1 and TRBJ2-1; D is unresolved. The CDR3 totals 14 residues. Germline V gene sequence: CDR1 WNHNN, CDR2 SYGVQD (reference sequence). V shed 0 bases and J shed 2 bases, with 5 bases lying between them. The CDR3 DNA follows: TGCGCCAGCAGTGAGTCTCCGGCCTACAATGAGCAGTTCTTC. Protein: CASSESPAYNEQFF.

This clone was detected only once. This chain joins TRBV5-8 and TRBJ2-1; a possible D gene is TRBD2 (6 bases). Germline assignment: CDR1 SGHTS and CDR2 YDEGEE. Trimming cost V 4 bases and J 8 bases, with 16 bases left between them. This CDR3 spans 14 amino acids. CDR3 region: CASSHTSFGDEQFF. In DNA form, the CDR3 reads TGTGCCAGCAGCCACACTAGCTTTGGTGATGAGCAGTTCTTC. The variable domain in full, with the rest retrieved from reference TRBV5-8 and TRBJ2-1, is EAGVTQSPTHLIKTRGQQATLRCSPISGHTSVYWYQQALGLGLQFLLWYDEGEERNRGNFPPRFSGRQFPNYSSELNVNALELEDSALYLCASSHTSFGDEQFFGPGTRLTVL.

This chain links TRBV7-3 with TRBJ2-1; 7 positions agree with TRBD2. The length of the CDR3 is 13 residues. CDR1 SGHTA and CDR2 FQGTGA come from the germline V gene. The V and J ends lost 8 bases and 4 bases, in that order; junction bases with no gene match: 5. CDR3 in amino acids: CASAREGYNEQFF. CDR3 nucleotide sequence: TGTGCCAGCGCTAGGGAGGGTTACAATGAGCAGTTCTTC.

This rearrangement joins TRBV4-1 to TRBJ2-7; D is perhaps TRBD1 (6 bases). The germline V gene encodes CDR1 MGHRA and CDR2 YSYEKL. V was cut by 0 bases and J by 2 bases, with 20 bases left in between. This CDR3 region has 18 residues. The CDR3 DNA is TGCGCCAGCAGCCAAGATAAGGATGCCGGGACACCCGCCTACGAGCAGTACTTC. Amino acids: CASSQDKDAGTPAYEQYF.

As concerns this clone: Relative to the germline gene, one junction end is altered; a read error may explain this. The chain couples TRBV14 to TRBJ1-2; D not certain. Germline V gives CDR1 SGHDN, CDR2 FVKESK. The CDR3 length is 8 residues. The CDR3 sequence is CASSQAFF. The DNA for the CDR3 is TGTGCCAGCAGCCAAGCTTTCTTC.

V and J are TRBV19 and TRBJ2-2; maybe TRBD2 (5 bases). V was pared by 5 bases and J by 2 bases, with 15 bases between. Germline CDR1 is LNHDA and CDR2 is SQIVND (reference sequence). The CDR3 has 16 amino acids. Here the CDR3 DNA reads TGTGCCAGTAGTCCCCGGGATTGGTATAACACCGGGGAGCTGTTTTTT. Its protein product is CASSPRDWYNTGELFF.

This chain uses TRBV25-1 with TRBJ2-5; TRBD2 matches 12 bases. Germline V lookup: CDR1 MGHDK, CDR2 SYGVNS. The CDR3 length is 14 residues. V shed 7 bases and J 5 bases; nucleotides not matched to a gene: 5. As DNA, the CDR3 is TGTGCCAGCACCCCTAGCGGGGGGGCTGAGACCCAGTACTTC. Translation: CASTPSGGAETQYF.

This clone was recorded once. This chain joins TRBV5-1 and TRBJ2-2; 7 bases are shared with TRBD2. The CDR3 has 15 residues. Trimming removed 5 bases from V and 2 bases from J; junction bases left unmatched: 6. Germline-derived CDR1 and CDR2 are SGHRS and YFSETQ. CDR3 in amino acids: CASRRAGANTGELFF. The CDR3, as DNA: TGCGCCAGCAGGAGGGCGGGAGCTAACACCGGGGAGCTGTTTTTT.

V is TRBV7-9 and J is TRBJ2-2; possibly TRBD2 for D (5 bases). The germline V and J ends were trimmed by 4 bases and 4 bases, with 13 bases remaining between them. The germline CDR1 and CDR2 sequences are SEHNR and FQNEAQ (reference sequence). The CDR3 sequence is 15 residues long. The DNA for the CDR3 is TGTGCCAGCAGCTCAACCCGGGATTTCACCGGGGAGCTGTTTTTT. It yields the protein CASSSTRDFTGELFF.

The chain is built from TRBV6-5 and TRBJ2-1; D is perhaps TRBD1 (5 bases). The CDR3 extends over 14 amino acids. Germline V gene lookup returns CDR1 MNHEY and CDR2 SVGAGI. Trimming took 6 bases from V and 6 from J, leaving 15 bases between them. This CDR3 is CASSSGYPPNEQFF. CDR3 in DNA: TGTGCCAGCAGCTCAGGGTATCCCCCCAATGAGCAGTTCTTC.

The rearrangement uses TRBV6-5 and TRBJ2-1; maybe TRBD1 (5 bases). V was shortened by 5 bases and J by 6 bases, with 8 bases between the two germline ends. This CDR3 region has 12 residues. CDR1 is MNHEY and CDR2 is SVGAGI in the germline V gene. CDR3 nucleotides: TGTGCCAGCAGTGGGGCCCTCAATGAGCAGTTCTTC. Translation gives CASSGALNEQFF.

The chain couples TRBV2 to TRBJ2-5, with 9 bases that match TRBD2. The germline V gene encodes CDR1 SNHLY and CDR2 FYNNEI. This CDR3 region has 16 residues. V was pared by 6 bases and J by 0 bases, with 8 bases of the junction left unmatched. DNA of the CDR3: TGTGCCAGCAGCATATATAGCGGGGGCTACCAAGAGACCCAGTACTTC. As protein: CASSIYSGGYQETQYF.

The gene calls are TRBV5-1 and TRBJ1-1; D remains ambiguous. CDR1 SGHRS and CDR2 YFSETQ come from the germline V gene. V lost 2 bases and J 8 bases, leaving 16 bases between the germline ends. The CDR3 runs 14 residues. The CDR3 spells CASSFREGGGEAFF. The CDR3 nucleotides are TGCGCCAGCAGCTTCCGGGAAGGAGGAGGCGAAGCTTTCTTT.